Listed here is a single T cell receptor (beta chain). Its target is not known. These data are taken from a study of OX40 agonist ivuxolimab in advanced cancers. Looking at the study overall: Patients got intravenous ivuxolimab at 0.01 to 10 mg/kg every 2 weeks. A male proportion of about 84% was recorded, with mean age approximately 64 years and range roughly 20 to 90.

Germline CDR1 is MDHEN and CDR2 is SYDVKM. Trimming removed 5 bases from V and 9 bases from J, with 16 bases in between. The CDR3 covers 13 residues. Produced via immunoSEQ multiplex PCR; TCRdb's table is partial and in-frame only. The sample yields about 69,000 clones, roughly nine tenths seen once. Points from the study as a whole: No determination was made of the antigen specificity of the expanded peripheral T cells. Circulating CD4+ and CD8+ T cells showed clonal expansion by week 6 at 0.1 to 3.0 mg/kg.

The rearrangement uses TRBV28 and TRBJ1-1; a weak D match, TRBD1 (5 bases). The sample was CD4+ or CD8+ T cells sorted from blood, taken in a trial of the OX40 agonist ivuxolimab. The TCR sequence derives from an adult with an advanced solid tumor such as melanoma, head and neck, liver or kidney cancer. Here the CDR3 reads CASSGGWLNQAFF. The CDR3 DNA sequence: TGTGCCAGCAGTGGGGGGTGGCTCAACCAAGCTTTCTTT.